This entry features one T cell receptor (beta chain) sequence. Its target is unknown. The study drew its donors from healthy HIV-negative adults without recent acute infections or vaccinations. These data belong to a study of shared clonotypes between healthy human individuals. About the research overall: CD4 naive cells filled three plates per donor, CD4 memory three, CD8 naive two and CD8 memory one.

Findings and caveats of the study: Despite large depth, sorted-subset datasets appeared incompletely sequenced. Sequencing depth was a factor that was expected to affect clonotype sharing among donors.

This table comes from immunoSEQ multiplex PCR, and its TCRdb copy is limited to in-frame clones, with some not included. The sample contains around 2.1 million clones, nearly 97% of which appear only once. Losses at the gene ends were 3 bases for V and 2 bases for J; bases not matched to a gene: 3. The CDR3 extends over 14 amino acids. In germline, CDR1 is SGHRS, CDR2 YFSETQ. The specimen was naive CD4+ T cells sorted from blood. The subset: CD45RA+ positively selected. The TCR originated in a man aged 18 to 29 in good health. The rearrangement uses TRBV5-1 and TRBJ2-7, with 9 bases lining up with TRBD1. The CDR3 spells CASSYGQGTYEQYF. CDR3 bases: TGCGCCAGCAGCTATGGACAGGGGACCTACGAGCAGTACTTC.